This is a list of T cell receptor beta chains from one sample in a study of regulatory T cells in long-lasting Graves disease. Via MiXCR, TCRdb re-called the multiplex PCR reads, giving one row per CDR3 protein. The sample consists of about 450,000 distinct CDR3 sequences, around 22% of them appearing once. The sequencing used peripheral blood mononuclear cells (PBMCs), collected when the disease was refractory, from a patient treated with antithyroid drugs. Source of these receptors: a female donor with Graves disease. The CDR3 runs from the conserved cysteine through the conserved F or W. D genes are given only for firm matches. Clone size is shown for a subset of rows, as once, few, many or a class of expanded clone.

.	TRBV28	many	TRBJ1-5	TGTGCCAGCAGTTTTGTAGGGGATAGCAATCAGCCCCAGCATTTT	CASSFVGDSNQPQHF
TRBD2	TRBV30	.	TRBJ2-5	TGTGCCTGGAGCTCAAGCGGGGGGTGGGAGACCCAGTACTTC	CAWSSSGGWETQYF
.	TRBV12-3/TRBV12-4	.	TRBJ2-7	TGTGCCAGCAGTAGGGACGCGTCCTACGAGCAGTACTTC	CASSRDASYEQYF
TRBD1	TRBV27	many	TRBJ1-2	TGTGCCAGCAGTTTGACAGGGGCGCCGGCTGGCTACACCTTC	CASSLTGAPAGYTF
TRBD1	TRBV6-5	.	TRBJ2-5	TGTGCCAGCAGTTCCACAGGGGGCCTACATTCCTACAATGAGCAGTACTTC	CASSSTGGLHSYNEQYF
TRBD1	TRBV12-3/TRBV12-4	few	TRBJ1-1	TGTGCCAGCAAAGACAGGGTGCTCACTGAAGCTTTCTTT	CASKDRVLTEAFF
.	TRBV6-1	many	TRBJ1-1	TGTGCCAGCAGCAGGGTCTGGGACACTGAAGCTTTCTTT	CASSRVWDTEAFF
.	TRBV7-2	few	TRBJ2-1	TGTGCCAGCAGCTTAGCTATAGGACTACCCCTGGGTGAGCAGTTCTTC	CASSLAIGLPLGEQFF
.	TRBV4-1	few	TRBJ2-7	TGCGCCAGCAGCCAAGTTGACAGACGCGAGCAGTACTTC	CASSQVDRREQYF
TRBD2	TRBV3-1	few	TRBJ2-7	TGTGCCAGCAGCCTCCGACTAGCGGGAGTTGAGCAGTACTTC	CASSLRLAGVEQYF
.	TRBV7-9	few	TRBJ2-7	TGTGCCAGCAGCTCTCGGGGCTTAAGCTCCTACGAGCAGTACTTC	CASSSRGLSSYEQYF
.	TRBV7-2	many	TRBJ2-5	TGTGCCAGCAGCTTAGTCCTCGTCAACCCTAGGGAGACCCAGTACTTC	CASSLVLVNPRETQYF
TRBD1	TRBV28	many	TRBJ1-1	TGTGCCAGCAGTCTTAATCATGGACAGGGCAACACTGAAGCTTTCTTT	CASSLNHGQGNTEAFF
.	TRBV20-1	many	TRBJ2-5	TGCAGTGCTAGCCACGAGACCCAGTACTTC	CSASHETQYF
.	TRBV30	.	TRBJ2-2	TGTGCCTGGAGTTGGTCCGGAATGGCCGGGGAGCTGTTTTTT	CAWSWSGMAGELFF
TRBD1	TRBV28	many	TRBJ2-7	TGTGCCAGCAGCCGGGACAGGGTCTCCTACGAGCAGTACTTC	CASSRDRVSYEQYF
TRBD1	TRBV28	.	TRBJ1-1	TGTGCCAGCAGCCTCACCGGGACAGGGGGCCTACATGAAGCTTTCTTT	CASSLTGTGGLHEAFF